Listed below are T cell receptor beta chains from one sample, sequenced in a study of blood T cell repertoires in COVID-19. The repertoire was sequenced with immunoSEQ multiplex PCR; TCRdb's copy has only in-frame clones and lacks some. The sample comprises hundreds of thousands of clones, about 90% of which are singletons, and less than 4% rests with the top ten. The sample taken for sequencing was PBMCs or T cells enriched from blood (not recorded which). The receptors were gathered from a woman in her thirties with acute COVID-19. Each CDR3 is given with its conserved first and last residue. D genes are given only for firm matches.

TRBJ1-2	TRBV7-2	TRBD1	TGTGCCAGCAGCCTAGGACAGGGGGCAAAGTATGGCTACACCTTC	CASSLGQGAKYGYTF
TRBJ1-3	TRBV19	NA	TGTGCCAGTAGTATCGTTGGAAACACCATATATTTT	CASSIVGNTIYF
TRBJ2-7	TRBV28	TRBD2	TGTGCCAGCAGTCGGGGGGGGATCAGCTCCTACGAGCAGTACTTC	CASSRGGISSYEQYF
TRBJ1-2	TRBV14	TRBD1	TGTGCCAGCAGCCCCCGTGGGACAGGGGGGAACGGCTACACCTTC	CASSPRGTGGNGYTF
TRBJ1-3	TRBV3-1/TRBV3-2	NA	TGTGCCAGCAGCCATAGAGACACCATATATTTT	CASSHRDTIYF
TRBJ1-3	TRBV28	TRBD1	TGTGCCAGCAGTTTAGCAGGGGGCGCCTCAGGAAACACCATATATTTT	CASSLAGGASGNTIYF
TRBJ2-3	TRBV5-1	TRBD2	TGCGCCAGCAGCTTGGAGTGGGGGAGGGGAGATACGCAGTATTTT	CASSLEWGRGDTQYF
TRBJ1-2	TRBV19	NA	TGTGCCAGTAGTACGCCCTGGGCTGGCTACACCTTC	CASSTPWAGYTF
TRBJ2-1	TRBV19	NA	TGTGCCAGTAGTATCCCCCGCCAGATGAGGACAAGTGAGCAGTTCTTC	CASSIPRQMRTSEQFF
TRBJ1-5	TRBV7-6	NA	TGTGCCAGCAGCTTAGGTAGAGAGGATCAGCCCCAGCATTTT	CASSLGREDQPQHF
TRBJ1-2	TRBV19	NA	TGTGCCAGTAGTATGCAGGTGTCGAACTATGGCTACACCTTC	CASSMQVSNYGYTF
TRBJ2-7	TRBV11-1	TRBD2	TGTGCCAGCAGCTTCGGACTAGAATTCTACGAGCAGTACTTC	CASSFGLEFYEQYF
TRBJ1-5	TRBV13	TRBD1	TGTGCCAGCAGCAGACAGGGGGCCCGCAATCAGCCCCAGCATTTT	CASSRQGARNQPQHF
TRBJ1-5	TRBV21-1	NA	TGTGCCAGCAGCGAAGAGACAGACAATCAGCCCCAGCATTTT	CASSEETDNQPQHF
TRBJ2-2	TRBV10-3	TRBD1	TGTGCCATCAGTGAGTCGGACAGGGACACCGGGGAGCTGTTTTTT	CAISESDRDTGELFF
TRBJ2-7	TRBV6-5	NA	TGTGCCAGCAGTTACGTCTCAGGGGACTACGAGCAGTACTTC	CASSYVSGDYEQYF
TRBJ2-1	TRBV24-1	TRBD2	TGTGCCACCAGTGACGGGAGCGGGGGGGTTTACAATGAGCAGTTCTTC	CATSDGSGGVYNEQFF
TRBJ1-2	TRBV15	TRBD1	TGTGCCACCAGCAGACCCGACAGGGGTAGGGACTATGGCTACACCTTC	CATSRPDRGRDYGYTF
TRBJ2-3	TRBV10-1	NA	TGCGCCAGCAGTCAATCAGGGGCAGATACGCAGTATTTT	CASSQSGADTQYF
TRBJ1-4	TRBV7-9	TRBD1	TGTGCCAGCAGCTTTACCGACAGGGCTGAAAAACTGTTTTTT	CASSFTDRAEKLFF
TRBJ1-2	TRBV5-1	NA	TGCGCCAGGACAGGTAGCTATGGCTACACCTTC	CARTGSYGYTF
TRBJ2-5	TRBV7-6	TRBD2	TGTGCCAGCAGCCCTACGGGACTAGCAGAAGAGACCCAGTACTTC	CASSPTGLAEETQYF
TRBJ2-1	TRBV3-1/TRBV3-2	NA	TGTGCCAGCAGCCAAGGCGATGAGCAGTTCTTC	CASSQGDEQFF
TRBJ2-7	TRBV7-9	NA	TGTGCCAGCAGCCGACCCCATACAGGGAAGGTCTCCTACGAGCAGTACTTC	CASSRPHTGKVSYEQYF
TRBJ1-5	TRBV4-3	NA	TGCGCCAGCAGCCCAGCCGTGGGCATTGTCAACCAGCATTTT	CASSPAVGIVNQHF
TRBJ2-5	TRBV19	NA	TGTGCCAGTAAAAGGCAGGGATGGGGTTCGGAGACCCAGTACTTC	CASKRQGWGSETQYF
TRBJ2-7	TRBV2	NA	TGTGCCAGCTCCTCCTCCTACGAGCAGTACTTC	CASSSSYEQYF
TRBJ2-5	TRBV19	TRBD2	TGTGCCAGTAGTATTACGGGGGGCCAAGAGACCCAGTACTTC	CASSITGGQETQYF
TRBJ1-6	TRBV11-2	NA	TGTGCCAGCAGCTTAGATTCACATAATAATTCACCCCTCCACTTT	CASSLDSHNNSPLHF
TRBJ2-7	TRBV27	TRBD2	TGTGCCAGCAGTTACGGACTAGCGGGGGTGTCCTACGAGCAGTACTTC	CASSYGLAGVSYEQYF
TRBJ1-2	TRBV30	NA	TGTGCCTGGACTATATTAGGGGGTTCGAATGGCTACACCTTC	CAWTILGGSNGYTF
TRBJ2-6	TRBV11-2	NA	TGTGCCAGCAGCTTAGCAGGGTCTGGGGCCAACGTCCTGACTTTC	CASSLAGSGANVLTF